This T cell receptor beta chain was retrieved from a study of vaccination and CD4 T cells after COVID-19 (dated by TCRdb to the early 2020s). With regard to the full study: Every convalescent patient had a positive nasal swab PCR test for SARS-CoV-2, with mild disease in 9 or 10 patients and severe disease in one. The spike-specific CD4+ TCR repertoire was compared before and after mRNA vaccination in approximately ten COVID-19 convalescent patients and several infection-naive healthy vaccine recipients. Six males and four females were included in the convalescent cohort, with two Hispanic individuals, seven Caucasians, two Asians and one multiracial person represented. Post-COVID blood samples were collected from convalescent patients a median of roughly 100 days after diagnosis, with a range of about 30 to 180 days. The time from the second vaccine dose to post-vaccine blood sampling had a median of approximately 72 days and ranged from roughly 12 to 241 days. Overlapping spike peptide pools from SARS-CoV-2 and from the common cold coronaviruses HCoV-NL63, HCoV-OC43 and HCoV-229E were used as culture stimuli. As controls, cultures received a CEFX viral epitope pool (the positive control), an HIV-1 Nef peptide pool (the negative control), or no peptide at all. Each participant got two doses of either the Pfizer-BioNTech BNT162b2 vaccine (n=8) or the Moderna mRNA-1273 vaccine (n=2). Findings and caveats that apply to the study as a whole: Of the vaccine-specific clones in convalescent patients, 304 of 307, or nearly all, reacted only to SARS-CoV-2 spike and did not cross-react with common cold coronaviruses. An increase in the median number of SARS-CoV-2-reactive clonotypes from approximately 20 after infection to 38 after vaccination was observed, but the change was not found to be significant. Only a relatively small number of convalescent patients were included in the study, and early timepoints following natural infection were not analyzed. Among convalescent patients, a median 86.3% of the SARS-CoV-2-reactive clones seen after vaccination appeared only after vaccination, which suggests priming specific to the vaccine.

The sample's treatment or condition, from its label and the paper: roughly ten-day PBMC culture with coronavirus spike peptide pools or control peptides (ViraFEST assay). To expand antigen-specific T cells with peptide pools and then pick out the expanded clonotypes through TCR sequencing, the study relied on the ViraFEST assay. The convalescent patients' positive SARS-CoV-2 PCR tests were from March to December 2020, which was before the Alpha, Beta and Delta variants emerged in the United States. Each well held fewer than 2.5 million PBMCs cultured with roughly 9.2 ug/ml peptide pools in IMDM containing approximately 5% human AB serum and around 10 IU/ml IL-2. On days 3 and 7, half of the culture medium was replaced with fresh IL-2-containing medium. CD4+ T cells were isolated after about 10 days of culture through negative selection using the EasySep CD4+ T cell isolation kit. Ficoll-Paque Plus gradient centrifugation was used to isolate PBMCs from whole blood, and the isolated PBMCs were then either used fresh or cryopreserved at -140C. Each culture condition was generally run in triplicate wells.

The method was PCR. TCR sequencing of DNA from cultured CD4+ T cells used the Oncomine TCR Beta short-read assay at the Johns Hopkins FTIC core. Genomic DNA was extracted from the cultured CD4+ T cells with the QIAamp micro DNA kit. Oncomine TCR Beta libraries made from cultured CD4+ T cells were pooled using unique dual indexes and sequenced on an Illumina iSeq 100. Under the source paper's analysis protocol: Non-productive sequences were removed, and CDR3s that did not start with C, did not end with F or W, or were shorter than 7 amino acids were discarded. The MANAFEST web application identified antigen-specific clonotypes by comparing peptide-stimulated wells against reference wells and other culture wells. Positive clones required FDR below 0.05, an odds ratio above 5, and productive frequency above 0.1% in at least two of three replicate wells. A clonotype was classed as cross-reactive if the clonotype showed significant expansion both in SARS-CoV-2 spike wells and in at least one common cold coronavirus spike condition. Similarity between CDR3 sequences was evaluated in R version 3.6.1 using Levenshtein distances (stringdist) and unrooted phylogenetic trees (ape). Using fastp at Q25 and MiXCR, TCRdb reprocessed the public reads and kept productive beta chains. Rows with a matching CDR3 protein are joined into one entry that keeps the most common DNA and genes. TCRdb assigned the V and J calls; the authors' analysis was not used. The sample table shows some 3,500 distinct CDR3 sequences, and roughly 30% are seen once. The ten largest clones represent roughly 30% of the sample.

The CDR1 and CDR2 encoded by the germline V gene (reference sequence) are DFQATT and SNEGSKA. The CDR3 starts with the cysteine, ends with the phenylalanine, and has 16 residues. The read is trimmed to its CDR3 DNA, 48 bases read in frame from base 1. V ends up 3 bases short and J 7 bases short, with an unmatched junction base count of 12. About this clonotype itself: Its antigen remains undetermined. There are no base qualities to consult, and no much larger clone falls within one base.

This TCR derives from a human donor who had recovered from COVID-19. The V and J genes are TRBV20-1 and TRBJ1-3; 10 junctional bases match TRBD1. The sequenced material came from CD4+ T cells from blood, cultured in vitro. The nucleotides are TGCAGTGCTAGTACTACGGGACAGGGGACCGGGAACACCATATATTTT. Its coded protein is CSASTTGQGTGNTIYF.